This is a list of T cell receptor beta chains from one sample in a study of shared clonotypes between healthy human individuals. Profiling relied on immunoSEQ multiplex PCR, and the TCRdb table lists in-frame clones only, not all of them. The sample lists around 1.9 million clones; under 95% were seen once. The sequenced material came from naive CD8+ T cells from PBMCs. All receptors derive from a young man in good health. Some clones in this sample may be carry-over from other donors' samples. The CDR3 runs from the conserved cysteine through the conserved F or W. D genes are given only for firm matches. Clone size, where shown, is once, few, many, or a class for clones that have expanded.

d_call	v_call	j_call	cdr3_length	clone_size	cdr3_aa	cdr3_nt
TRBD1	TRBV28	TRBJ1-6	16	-	CASSTPWTGENSPLHF	TGTGCCAGCAGTACCCCTTGGACAGGGGAGAATTCACCCCTCCACTTT
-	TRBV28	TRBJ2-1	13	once	CASRPESYNEQFF	TGTGCCAGCAGACCAGAGTCCTACAATGAGCAGTTCTTC
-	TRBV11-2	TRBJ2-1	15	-	CASSLEVGLHNEQFF	TGTGCCAGCAGCTTAGAGGTCGGGCTACACAATGAGCAGTTCTTC
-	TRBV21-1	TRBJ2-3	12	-	CASSKWGDTQYF	TGTGCCAGCAGCAAGTGGGGAGATACGCAGTATTTT
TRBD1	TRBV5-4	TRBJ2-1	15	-	CASRLQGAQYNEQFF	TGTGCCAGCAGATTACAGGGGGCCCAGTACAATGAGCAGTTCTTC
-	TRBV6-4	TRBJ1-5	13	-	CASKGPTGQPQHF	TGTGCCAGCAAAGGACCCACCGGTCAGCCCCAGCATTTT
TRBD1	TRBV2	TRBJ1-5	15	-	CASSPYDRGSQPQHF	TGTGCCAGCAGTCCATACGACAGGGGATCTCAGCCCCAGCATTTT
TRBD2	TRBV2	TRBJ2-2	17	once	CASSGRLAGGNTGELFF	TGTGCCAGCAGTGGGCGTCTAGCGGGGGGAAACACCGGGGAGCTGTTTTTT
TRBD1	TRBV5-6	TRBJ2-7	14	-	CASSKGQAPYEQYF	TGTGCCAGCAGCAAGGGACAGGCCCCCTACGAGCAGTACTTC
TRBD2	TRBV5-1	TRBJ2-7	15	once	CASSLGTSGSYEQYF	TGCGCCAGCAGCTTGGGGACTAGCGGGAGCTACGAGCAGTACTTC
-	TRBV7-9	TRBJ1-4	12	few	CASSSSYEKLFF	TGTGCCAGCAGCTCCTCATATGAAAAACTGTTTTTT
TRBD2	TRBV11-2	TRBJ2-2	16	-	CASSLVPGGRGGELFF	TGTGCCAGCAGCTTAGTTCCCGGCGGGAGGGGCGGGGAGCTGTTTTTT
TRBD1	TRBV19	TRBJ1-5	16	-	CASSKLDRASNQPQHF	TGTGCCAGTAGTAAACTCGACAGGGCCTCGAATCAGCCCCAGCATTTT
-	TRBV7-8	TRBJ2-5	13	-	CASSSPGFETQYF	TGTGCCAGCAGCTCTCCAGGGTTTGAGACCCAGTACTTC
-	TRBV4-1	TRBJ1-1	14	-	CASSPRDKGTEAFF	TGCGCCAGCAGCCCGCGGGACAAGGGAACTGAAGCTTTCTTT
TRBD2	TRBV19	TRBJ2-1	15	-	CASSGTSGSIHEQFF	TGTGCCAGTAGCGGGACTAGCGGGAGTATTCATGAGCAGTTCTTC
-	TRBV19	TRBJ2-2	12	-	CASSMRGYGLFF	TGTGCCAGTAGTATGCGAGGGTATGGGCTGTTTTTT
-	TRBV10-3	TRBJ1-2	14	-	CAIRGGERGYGYTF	TGTGCCATCAGGGGAGGAGAGAGGGGGTATGGCTACACCTTC
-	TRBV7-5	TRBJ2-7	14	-	CVRSPRGQGYEQYF	TGTGTCAGAAGCCCAAGGGGACAGGGCTACGAGCAGTACTTC
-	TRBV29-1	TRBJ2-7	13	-	CSVEVLDSYEQYF	TGCAGCGTTGAAGTATTAGATTCCTACGAGCAGTACTTC
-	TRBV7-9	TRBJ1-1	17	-	CASRNRPGDLRTSEAFF	TGTGCCAGCAGGAACCGACCGGGGGACCTCAGGACCTCTGAAGCTTTCTTT
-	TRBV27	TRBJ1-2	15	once	CASGIRGSSPYGYTF	TGTGCCAGCGGAATCAGGGGATCGTCTCCCTATGGCTACACCTTC
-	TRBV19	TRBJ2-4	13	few	CASSASFLNIQYF	TGTGCGAGTTCGGCTAGCTTCCTAAACATTCAGTACTTC
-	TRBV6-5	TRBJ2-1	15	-	CASSYRPSAYNEQFF	TGTGCCAGCAGTTACCGGCCTAGCGCTTACAATGAGCAGTTCTTC
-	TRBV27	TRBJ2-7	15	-	CASSLHGGGAYEQYF	TGTGCCAGCAGTTTACATGGAGGAGGGGCCTACGAGCAGTACTTC
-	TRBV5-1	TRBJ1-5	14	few	CASSLEGGNQPQHF	TGCGCCAGCAGCTTGGAGGGGGGCAATCAGCCCCAGCATTTT
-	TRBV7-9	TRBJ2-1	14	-	CASSFFGTDNEQFF	TGTGCCAGCAGCTTTTTTGGCACGGACAATGAGCAGTTCTTC
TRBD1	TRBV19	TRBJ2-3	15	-	CASSIRGQLTDTQYF	TGTGCCAGTAGTATTCGGGGACAGCTCACAGATACGCAGTATTTT
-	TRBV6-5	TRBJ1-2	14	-	CASSNKGTNYGYTF	TGTGCCAGCAGTAACAAAGGGACCAACTATGGCTACACCTTC
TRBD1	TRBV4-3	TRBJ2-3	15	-	CASSQRQGGTDTQYF	TGCGCCAGCAGCCAAAGACAGGGGGGCACAGATACGCAGTATTTT
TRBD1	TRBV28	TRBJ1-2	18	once	CASSFSWDRETSNYGYTF	TGTGCCAGCAGTTTCTCTTGGGACAGGGAGACCTCTAACTATGGCTACACCTTC
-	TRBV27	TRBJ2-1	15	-	CASHHLANLYNEQFF	TGTGCCAGCCATCACCTAGCGAACCTTTACAATGAGCAGTTCTTC
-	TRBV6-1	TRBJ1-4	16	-	CASSEAQGKYNEKLFF	TGTGCCAGCAGTGAAGCCCAGGGGAAATATAATGAAAAACTGTTTTTT
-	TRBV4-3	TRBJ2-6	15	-	CASSQGTAGANVLTF	TGCGCCAGCAGCCAAGGCACAGCTGGGGCCAACGTCCTGACTTTC
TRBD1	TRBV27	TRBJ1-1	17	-	CASSLVAGGYVVTEAFF	TGTGCCAGCAGTTTGGTGGCAGGGGGGTACGTCGTGACTGAAGCTTTCTTT
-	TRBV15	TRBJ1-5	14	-	CATSPRGSNQPQHF	TGTGCCACCAGCCCCAGGGGCAGCAATCAGCCCCAGCATTTT
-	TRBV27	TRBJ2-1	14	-	CASSPLLLSSEQFF	TGTGCCAGCAGTCCCCTTCTTCTCTCAAGTGAGCAGTTCTTC
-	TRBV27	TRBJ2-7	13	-	CASSSLDSYEQYF	TGTGCCAGCAGTTCCCTGGACTCCTACGAGCAGTACTTC
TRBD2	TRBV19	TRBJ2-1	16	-	CASSPGLAGPYNEQFF	TGTGCCAGTAGCCCTGGACTAGCTGGCCCCTACAATGAGCAGTTCTTC
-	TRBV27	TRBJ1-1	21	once	CASSTGTLGADRVPWRTEAFF	TGTGCCAGCAGTACCGGGACCTTAGGGGCAGACCGCGTTCCTTGGAGGACTGAAGCTTTCTTT
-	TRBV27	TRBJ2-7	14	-	CASSLVGSSYEQYF	TGTGCCAGCAGTTTAGTAGGCAGCTCCTACGAGCAGTACTTC
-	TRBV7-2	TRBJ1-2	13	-	CASSHYLMGGYTF	TGTGCCAGCAGCCATTATCTGATGGGTGGCTACACCTTC